This T cell receptor (beta chain) stems from a study of cytomegalovirus exposure and HLA in healthy donors. Study results and caveats: Data from an earlier analysis indicated that most TCR beta V segments were productive either about 87% or about 30% of the time. The records held CMV serostatus as the only immune exposure information. There were reportedly fewer N-insertions in an Asian-associated ancestry cluster than the approximately 640-donor mean, in a later analysis.

Comment on this clone: Its target is unknown.

A multiplex PCR was run with 60 Vbeta primers and 13 Jbeta primers. Source study methods: An analysis that came later counted roughly 80 million unique TCR beta chains, approximately 10 million shared. Repertoires were generated with immunoSEQ multiplex PCR, while TCRdb's copy carries only in-frame clones and drops some. The V and J calls and clone size are taken from that table; D and trimming were inferred from the DNA. The sample lists about 130,000 clones; 75% to 85% were seen once. The sequenced sample was PBMCs. The receptor was isolated from a man aged 25 to 45 in good health and CMV-seronegative.

CDR3 sequence (DNA): TGTGCCAGCAGTCCAGGACAGGGCGGTCAGCCCCAGCATTTT. This encodes CASSPGQGGQPQHF. This chain uses TRBV6-4 with TRBJ1-5; 8 bases map to TRBD1. CDR1 is MRHNA, CDR2 SNTAGT, per germline. The CDR3 covers 14 residues. The V and J ends lost 5 bases and 6 bases, in that order; junction bases with no gene match: 6.